Here is one T cell receptor beta chain with its context. Its target is unknown. This sample was taken from a study of shared clonotypes between healthy human individuals. General observations from the study: Expectations were that clonotype sharing among donors would be affected by sequencing depth.

Assay: immunoSEQ multiplex PCR; the TCRdb copy retains only in-frame clones and omits some. The sample lists approximately 2,300,000 clones; about 90% were seen once. Per germline, CDR1 MGHRA and CDR2 YSYEKL. The V end was cut by 1 base, the J end by 1 base, with 10 bases between. The CDR3 runs 15 residues. The sequence came from a man between 18 and 35 years old in good health. Some clones in this sample may be carry-over from other donors' samples. What was sequenced was naive CD4+ T cells from PBMCs. As for subset: CD45RA+ positively selected. The chain recombines TRBV4-1 with TRBJ1-2; no definite D call. The CDR3, as DNA: TGCGCCAGCAGCCAAGTTGCCGGTAATAACTATGGCTACACCTTC. This encodes CASSQVAGNNYGYTF.